Sequencing of this TCR beta chain was carried out in a study of control samples from healthy donors and cancer patients. Assay used: immunoSEQ multiplex PCR; TCRdb lists only in-frame clones, some missing. The table includes 230,000 or so clones, roughly 94% detected once. Looked up from germline, CDR1 is LGHNA and CDR2 is YSLEER. This CDR3 is 16 amino acids long. The V segment lost 2 bases and the J segment 3 bases; nucleotides outside the gene matches: 5. This chain uses TRBV4-3 with TRBJ2-3, with 10 bases aligning to TRBD1. The material sequenced was blood. This sequence was found in a man aged 45-65 years in good health. The CDR3 DNA follows: TGCGCCAGCAGCCAACGACCGGGACAGGGGACAGATACGCAGTATTTT. It codes for CASSQRPGQGTDTQYF.